Listed below are T cell receptor beta chains from one sample, sequenced in a study of TIL therapy for anti-PD-1-resistant metastatic lung cancer. The data were produced by immunoSEQ multiplex PCR, yet TCRdb's version contains in-frame clones alone and is incomplete. This table holds tens of thousands of clones, 74% found once. The specimen was blood, collected at baseline. The source of these receptors is a woman aged 30-79 years with non-small cell lung cancer. Both conserved end residues are part of each CDR3. D genes are given only for firm matches. Size is stated for part of the rows, as once, few or many counts, or as a class when the clone is expanded.

D: NA
J: TRBJ2-7
V: TRBV14
size: NA
CDR3: CASSQIANSYEQYF
DNA: TGTGCCAGCAGCCAAATAGCGAACTCCTACGAGCAGTACTTC

D: TRBD1
J: TRBJ2-1
V: TRBV7-8
size: once
CDR3: CASSLGGTGWNNEQFF
DNA: TGTGCCAGCAGCTTGGGGGGGACAGGGTGGAACAATGAGCAGTTCTTC

D: TRBD1
J: TRBJ2-7
V: TRBV29-1
size: few
CDR3: CSGGQGDEQYF
DNA: TGCAGCGGGGGACAGGGAGACGAGCAGTACTTC

D: NA
J: TRBJ2-3
V: TRBV19
size: NA
CDR3: CATTVGGSTDTQYF
DNA: TGTGCCACAACCGTTGGGGGTAGCACAGATACGCAGTATTTT

D: TRBD1
J: TRBJ1-1
V: TRBV6-5
size: NA
CDR3: CASSRQQGGIGFF
DNA: TGTGCCAGCAGCCGACAACAGGGGGGGATAGGTTTCTTT

D: NA
J: TRBJ1-2
V: TRBV2
size: NA
CDR3: CASSRDRFDNYGYTF
DNA: TGTGCCAGCAGTCGGGACCGCTTCGATAACTATGGCTACACCTTC

D: NA
J: TRBJ1-1
V: TRBV19
size: NA
CDR3: CASSPGAWNTEAFF
DNA: TGTGCCAGTAGTCCAGGAGCGTGGAACACTGAAGCTTTCTTT

D: NA
J: TRBJ1-2
V: TRBV14
size: NA
CDR3: CASSQENYGYTF
DNA: TGTGCCAGCAGCCAGGAGAACTATGGCTACACCTTC

D: NA
J: TRBJ2-2
V: TRBV30
size: few
CDR3: CAWSGAQRVMTGELFF
DNA: TGTGCCTGGTCAGGGGCGCAGAGGGTAATGACCGGGGAGCTGTTTTTT

D: NA
J: TRBJ2-2
V: TRBV5-1
size: NA
CDR3: CASSWWEANTGELFF
DNA: TGCGCCAGCAGCTGGTGGGAGGCGAACACCGGGGAGCTGTTTTTT

D: NA
J: TRBJ1-1
V: TRBV19
size: NA
CDR3: CASSIGLKTGTDYTEAFF
DNA: TGTGCCAGTAGTATAGGACTAAAGACCGGGACGGACTACACTGAAGCTTTCTTT

D: NA
J: TRBJ1-2
V: TRBV4-1
size: NA
CDR3: CASSQAGGVHYGYTF
DNA: TGCGCCAGCAGCCAAGCTGGGGGGGTCCACTATGGCTACACCTTC

D: TRBD1
J: TRBJ1-3
V: TRBV5-1
size: NA
CDR3: CASSTGDAGNTIYF
DNA: TGCGCCAGCAGTACAGGGGATGCTGGAAACACCATATATTTT

D: TRBD2
J: TRBJ2-1
V: TRBV19
size: NA
CDR3: CASSIERNGLAGSHEQFF
DNA: TGTGCCAGTAGTATAGAAAGGAACGGGCTAGCGGGATCCCATGAGCAGTTCTTC

D: NA
J: TRBJ2-3
V: TRBV7-9
size: NA
CDR3: CASSPSGDTQYF
DNA: TGTGCCAGCAGTCCTTCCGGAGATACGCAGTATTTT

D: TRBD2
J: TRBJ2-1
V: TRBV14
size: once
CDR3: CASSQRTSGGGNEQFF
DNA: TGTGCCAGCAGCCAGAGGACTAGCGGGGGAGGGAATGAGCAGTTCTTC

D: NA
J: TRBJ2-2
V: TRBV5-1
size: once
CDR3: CASSPRVVNTGELFF
DNA: TGCGCCAGCAGCCCCAGGGTGGTGAACACCGGGGAGCTGTTTTTT

D: NA
J: TRBJ1-2
V: TRBV29-1
size: NA
CDR3: CSTVLDYGYTF
DNA: TGCAGCACCGTCTTAGACTATGGCTACACCTTC

D: NA
J: TRBJ2-7
V: TRBV6-9
size: NA
CDR3: CASSSAGNSYEQYF
DNA: TGTGCCAGCAGTTCGGCGGGCAACTCCTACGAGCAGTACTTC

D: TRBD1
J: TRBJ2-7
V: TRBV19
size: NA
CDR3: CASSARQGRYEQYF
DNA: TGTGCCAGTAGTGCGCGACAGGGTCGGTACGAGCAGTACTTC

D: TRBD1
J: TRBJ2-7
V: TRBV2
size: NA
CDR3: CASSGGHPGTGVYEQYF
DNA: TGTGCCAGCAGTGGAGGGCACCCCGGGACAGGGGTCTACGAGCAGTACTTC

D: NA
J: TRBJ2-5
V: TRBV19
size: once
CDR3: CASSIRETQYF
DNA: TGTGCCAGTAGTATTCGTGAGACCCAGTACTTC

D: TRBD2
J: TRBJ2-3
V: TRBV7-6
size: NA
CDR3: CASSGRVLAGADTQYF
DNA: TGTGCCAGCAGCGGAAGGGTCCTAGCGGGGGCAGATACGCAGTATTTT

D: TRBD2
J: TRBJ2-7
V: TRBV11-3
size: NA
CDR3: CASSLFAGGAYEQYF
DNA: TGTGCCAGCAGCTTATTCGCGGGAGGGGCCTACGAGCAGTACTTC

D: TRBD2
J: TRBJ2-2
V: TRBV19
size: NA
CDR3: CATLAGGRTGELFF
DNA: TGTGCCACCTTAGCGGGAGGAAGAACCGGGGAGCTGTTTTTT

D: TRBD2
J: TRBJ2-3
V: TRBV6-5
size: NA
CDR3: CASSYAGGRTDTQYF
DNA: TGTGCCAGCAGTTACGCGGGAGGACGCACAGATACGCAGTATTTT

D: NA
J: TRBJ1-2
V: TRBV15
size: NA
CDR3: CATSGQGTGYGYTF
DNA: TGTGCCACCAGCGGCCAAGGGACTGGCTATGGCTACACCTTC